The 3 T cell receptor beta chains given below trace back to one sample, sequenced in a study of cytomegalovirus exposure and HLA in healthy donors. Primers: 60 Vbeta forward and 13 Jbeta reverse. The assay was immunoSEQ multiplex PCR, and TCRdb's table has in-frame clones only and misses some. In all, the sample yields 130,000 to 150,000 clones. Sequencing input: PBMCs. These receptors all stem from a man aged 35 to 55 in good health and CMV-seronegative.

This rearrangement joins TRBV28 to TRBJ2-2; D might be TRBD1 (6 bases). Germline lookup yields CDR1 MDHEN and CDR2 SYDVKM. The germline V and J ends were trimmed by 6 bases and 1 base, with 12 bases remaining between them. The CDR3 is made up of 15 amino acids. CDR3 bases: TGTGCCAGCAGGCCAGACAGGTGGAACACCGGGGAGCTGTTTTTT. Translating it yields CASRPDRWNTGELFF.

The CDR3 loop reads CASSLPGTDTQYF. The CDR3 DNA is TGTGCCAGCAGCTTACCGGGGACAGATACGCAGTATTTT. The rearrangement joins TRBV11-3 to TRBJ2-3, with a possible D match to TRBD2 (5 bases). Germline V gives CDR1 SGHNT, CDR2 YENEEA. V lost 2 bases and J 3 bases, leaving 6 bases between the germline ends. The CDR3 has 13 amino acids.

The chain has TRBV6-5 and TRBJ2-7, with a tentative D call TRBD2 (6 bases). Germline V gives CDR1 MNHEY, CDR2 SVGAGI. The CDR3 is made up of 14 amino acids. V dropped 6 bases and J dropped 6 bases, with 18 bases sitting between them. The CDR3 DNA is TGTGCCAGCAGGCTGTTAGCGGAGGGTTCCGAGCAGTACTTC. It specifies CASRLLAEGSEQYF.